This entry lists 16 T cell receptor beta chains sequenced from one sample in a study of technical replicates of blood from a handful of donors. Profiled with immunoSEQ multiplex PCR; TCRdb holds only in-frame clones, not every one. This sample carries roughly 80,000 clones, 94% of them seen once, and the ten largest clones take 0.3% to 0.5%. Source material: T cells isolated from PBMCs. The receptor set was obtained from a human donor in good health.

The chain couples TRBV9 to TRBJ2-7; TRBD2 is a possible D gene (5 bases). The germline V and J ends were trimmed by 0 bases and 2 bases, with 12 bases remaining between them. The CDR3 spans 15 residues. CDR1 and CDR2 from the germline V gene are SGDLS and YYNGEE. The CDR3 loop is CASSVGGSSTYEQYF. The CDR3 bases are TGTGCCAGCAGCGTAGGTGGGAGCTCCACCTACGAGCAGTACTTC.

The J gene is TRBJ2-2, the V gene TRBV9, with D perhaps TRBD1 (5 bases). There are 15 residues in the CDR3. Germline CDR1 SGDLS, CDR2 YYNGEE. V lost 1 base to trimming and J lost 1 base, with 8 bases between them. The CDR3 coding sequence is TGTGCCAGCAGCGTAAGGACAATGAACACCGGGGAGCTGTTTTTT. Residues: CASSVRTMNTGELFF.

This sequence joins TRBV6-1 and TRBJ1-5; possible D gene TRBD1, 5 bases. Trimming cost V 4 bases and J 11 bases, with 18 bases left between them. CDR3 size: 14 residues. Germline V gene sequence: CDR1 MNHNS, CDR2 SASEGT. CDR3 nucleotide sequence: TGTGCCAGCAGTGGTCCGGGACTGCTCGAGGCCCAGCATTTT. As protein: CASSGPGLLEAQHF.

CDR3 sequence: CASTPGGSNQPQHF. CDR3 bases: TGTGCCAGCACCCCCGGGGGGAGCAATCAGCCCCAGCATTTT. The chain couples TRBV6-6 to TRBJ1-5, with TRBD1 as a possible D gene (5 bases). The V gene's germline CDR1 is MNHNY and CDR2 SVGAGI (reference sequence). Trimming shortened V by 7 bases and J by 1 base, and 11 bases separated the two germline ends. The CDR3 covers 14 residues.

This clone was detected only a few times. The chain uses TRBV10-3 and TRBJ1-1; D might be TRBD1 (5 bases). Germline-derived CDR1 and CDR2 are ENHRY and SYGVKD. The CDR3 length is 14 residues. V was shortened by 7 bases and J by 0 bases, with 12 bases between the two germline ends. Here the CDR3 reads CAIKRGIMNTEAFF. The CDR3 region has the DNA TGTGCCATCAAAAGGGGTATTATGAACACTGAAGCTTTCTTT.

The chain joins TRBV7-5 to TRBJ1-4; the table's TRBD1 call for D was not verified on the DNA. TRBV7-5 is noted as a pseudogene. CDR3 length equals 14 residues. The CDR3 DNA reads as TGTGTCAGAAGCTTATGGCAGGGAAGGGAAAAACTGTTTTTT. It is translated as CVRSLWQGREKLFF.

V and J are TRBV19 and TRBJ2-1, with 8 bases lining up with TRBD2. Germline CDR1 is LNHDA and CDR2 is SQIVND (reference sequence). The CDR3 consists of 13 residues. Trimming at V came to 7 bases and at J to 6 bases, leaving 5 bases not matched to a gene. The CDR3 is CASIQRESNEQFF. CDR3 bases: TGTGCCAGTATTCAGCGGGAGAGCAATGAGCAGTTCTTC.

The rearrangement uses TRBV27 and TRBJ2-1; the match to TRBD2 covers 9 bases. The CDR3 runs to 15 residues. Germline lookup yields CDR1 MNHEY and CDR2 SMNVEV (reference sequence). J was trimmed by 8 bases and V by 5 bases; bases with no gene match: 10. The CDR3 DNA reads TGTGCCAGCAGTCCCCGGGTAGCGGGAGTGCATGAGCAGTTCTTC. Protein: CASSPRVAGVHEQFF.

The rearrangement joins TRBV2 to TRBJ2-3, with 7 bases identical to TRBD2. The CDR3 consists of 16 residues. With V trimmed by 4 bases and J by 2 bases, 9 bases remained unmatched. Germline V CDR1 and CDR2: SNHLY, FYNNEI. CDR3 DNA: TGTGCCAGCAGTGGCAGGCTAGCGGAAATCACAGATACGCAGTATTTT. It is translated as CASSGRLAEITDTQYF.

The rearrangement links TRBV10-3 to TRBJ1-3; perhaps TRBD1 as D (5 bases). CDR1 ENHRY and CDR2 SYGVKD come from the germline V gene. Trimming removed 3 bases from V and 0 bases from J, with 18 bases in between. CDR3 length: 18 amino acids. In DNA form, the CDR3 reads TGTGCCATCAGTGACCCCAAAGCGGGGGTTGGCTCTGGAAACACCATATATTTT. Residues: CAISDPKAGVGSGNTIYF.

V gene TRBV28 combines with J gene TRBJ2-3; maybe TRBD2 (5 bases). Trimming removed 3 bases at V and 2 bases at J, with 9 bases between. This CDR3 is built from 14 residues. CDR1 is MDHEN and CDR2 is SYDVKM in the germline V gene. The CDR3 DNA is TGTGCCAGCAGTTTCTCTAGCTCCACAGATACGCAGTATTTT. Protein product: CASSFSSSTDTQYF.

The genes are TRBV7-2 and TRBJ2-1; TRBD1 aligns across 10 bases. Germline V gene sequence: CDR1 SGHTA, CDR2 FQGNSA. This CDR3 comprises 17 residues. V trimming: 1 base; J trimming: 6 bases; junction bases outside the gene matches: 9. CDR3 in DNA: TGTGCCAGCAGCTTAGGCCTGGGGACAGGGGTTCTCAATGAGCAGTTCTTC. Amino acid sequence: CASSLGLGTGVLNEQFF. Looking up the rest from reference TRBV7-2 and TRBJ2-1 gives the full variable domain: GAGVSQSPSNKVTEKGKDVELRCDPISGHTALYWYRQSLGQGLEFLIYFQGNSAPDKSGLPSDRFSAERTGGSVSTLTIQRTQQEDSAVYLCASSLGLGTGVLNEQFFGPGTRLTVL.

The CDR3 sequence is CASRAGVAVSYEQYF. For the CDR3, the DNA is TGTGCCAGCAGGGCCGGGGTCGCTGTCTCCTACGAGCAGTACTTC. The J gene is TRBJ2-7, the V gene TRBV7-2; a possible D gene is TRBD2 (5 bases). This CDR3 region has 15 residues. V lost 6 bases to trimming and J lost 0 bases, with 15 bases between them. Germline V lookup: CDR1 SGHTA, CDR2 FQGNSA.

In the case of this clone: At the DNA level, this CDR3 is encoded by other sequences in the same sample as well. Here the CDR3 reads CASSLGRYEQYF. CDR3 bases: TGTGCCAGCAGCCTGGGGCGGTACGAGCAGTACTTC. The rearrangement links TRBV5-6 to TRBJ2-7, with D perhaps TRBD1 (5 bases). V lost 4 bases and J 4 bases, leaving 9 bases between the germline ends. Germline loops: CDR1 SGHDT, CDR2 YYEEEE. The CDR3 consists of 12 residues.

This clone showed up just a few times. The rearrangement uses TRBV7-2 and TRBJ1-5; D gene ambiguous. Germline-derived CDR1 and CDR2 are SGHTA and FQGNSA. CDR3 length equals 12 residues. The ends were cut back, 1 base at V and 6 bases at J, with 4 bases in the middle. CDR3 protein: CASSLDLQPQHF. The CDR3 nucleotides are TGTGCCAGCAGCTTAGATCTTCAGCCCCAGCATTTT. Looking up the rest from reference TRBV7-2 and TRBJ1-5 gives the full variable domain: GAGVSQSPSNKVTEKGKDVELRCDPISGHTALYWYRQSLGQGLEFLIYFQGNSAPDKSGLPSDRFSAERTGGSVSTLTIQRTQQEDSAVYLCASSLDLQPQHFGDGTRLSIL.

As to this clone: Additional DNA sequences in this sample encode the identical CDR3. This chain connects TRBV30 to TRBJ2-7; 9 bases fit TRBD1. This CDR3 spans 14 amino acids. The germline CDR1 and CDR2 sequences are GTSNPN and SVGIG (reference sequence). With V trimmed by 1 base and J by 2 bases, 3 bases remained unmatched. CDR3 sequence (DNA): TGTGCCTGGAGTGCCGACAGGGGGACCTACGAGCAGTACTTC. Translating gives CAWSADRGTYEQYF.